This T cell receptor (beta chain) was observed in a study of blood T cell repertoires in COVID-19. CDR3 size: 16 residues. The V end lost 3 bases, the J end lost 3 bases, and 14 bases lay between the germline ends. Per the germline V gene, CDR1 is MDHEN and CDR2 is SYDVKM. Libraries were prepared by immunoSEQ multiplex PCR; TCRdb keeps only in-frame clonotypes and omits some of them. Found here are about 90,000 clones, over 70% of them singletons; the top ten hold roughly a third. The chain is built from TRBV28 and TRBJ1-4; tentative D call: TRBD1 (6 bases). This receptor was obtained from a woman older than 75 with active or convalescent COVID-19. Material for sequencing was peripheral blood. CDR3 bases: TGTGCCAGCAGTTTTACCGGACAGACTTCTAATGAAAAACTGTTTTTT. It encodes CASSFTGQTSNEKLFF.